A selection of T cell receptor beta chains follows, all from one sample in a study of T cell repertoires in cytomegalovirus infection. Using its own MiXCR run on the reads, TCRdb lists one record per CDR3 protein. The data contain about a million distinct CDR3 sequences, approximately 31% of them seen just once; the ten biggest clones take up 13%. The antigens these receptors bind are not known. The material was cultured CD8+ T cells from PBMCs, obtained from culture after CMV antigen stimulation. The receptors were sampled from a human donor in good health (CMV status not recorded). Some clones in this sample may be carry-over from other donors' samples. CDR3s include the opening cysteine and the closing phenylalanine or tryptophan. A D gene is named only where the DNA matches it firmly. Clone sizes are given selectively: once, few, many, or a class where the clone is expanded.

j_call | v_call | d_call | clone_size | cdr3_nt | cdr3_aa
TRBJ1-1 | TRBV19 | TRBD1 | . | TGTGCCAGTAAGCTTCAGGGGGTAGCTCCTGAAGCTTTCTTT | CASKLQGVAPEAFF
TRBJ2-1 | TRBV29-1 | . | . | TGCAGCGTTGCCCTTAATGAGCAGTTCTTC | CSVALNEQFF
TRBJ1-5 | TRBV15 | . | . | TGTGCCACCAGCAGAGATAGGGTGCAGCCCCAGCATTTT | CATSRDRVQPQHF
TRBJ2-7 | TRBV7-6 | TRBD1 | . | TGTGCCAGCAGCTTGGGGACAGGGTTAGAAGAGCAGTACTTC | CASSLGTGLEEQYF
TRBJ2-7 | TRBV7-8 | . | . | TGTGCCAGCAGCGAAAACTCCCTTTTGGAGCAGTACTTC | CASSENSLLEQYF
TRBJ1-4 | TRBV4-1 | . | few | TGCGCCAGCAGACTGGGGGAAGGGAATGAAAAACTGTTTTTT | CASRLGEGNEKLFF
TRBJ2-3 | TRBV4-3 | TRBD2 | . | TGCGCCAGCAGCCAAGATCGCCTAGCGGGGGTCACAGATACGCAGTATTTT | CASSQDRLAGVTDTQYF
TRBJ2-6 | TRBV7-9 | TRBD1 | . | TGTGCCAGCAGCTATGATCCGGGACAGGAAGACTTCTCTGGGGCCAACGTCCTGACTTTC | CASSYDPGQEDFSGANVLTF
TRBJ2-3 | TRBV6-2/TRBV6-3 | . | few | TGTGCCAGCAGTTACTATGAGGGGACGCAGTATTTT | CASSYYEGTQYF
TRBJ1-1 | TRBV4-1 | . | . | TGCGCCAGCAGCCCAAGAATAATAGGGAGGAACACTGAAGCTTTCTTT | CASSPRIIGRNTEAFF
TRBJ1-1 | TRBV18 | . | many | TGTGCCAGCTCACCTAAGGGGAGGAACACTGAAGCTTTCTTT | CASSPKGRNTEAFF
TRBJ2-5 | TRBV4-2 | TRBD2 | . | TGTGCCAGCAGCCAAGAGTGGCTAGCGGGCCGACAAGAGACCCAGTACTTC | CASSQEWLAGRQETQYF
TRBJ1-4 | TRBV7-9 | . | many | TGTGCCAGCAGCTCTAATGATCCCGACCCATCCATGGATGAAAAACTGTTTTTT | CASSSNDPDPSMDEKLFF
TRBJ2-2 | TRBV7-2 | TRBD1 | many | TGTGCCAGCAGCTTAGTAGTCCGACAGGGATTCGGAACCGGGGAGCTGTTTTTT | CASSLVVRQGFGTGELFF
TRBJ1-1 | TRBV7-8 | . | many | TGTGCCAGCAGTAAAGCGGTTGGGGGGGCGGACGCTTTCTTT | CASSKAVGGADAFF
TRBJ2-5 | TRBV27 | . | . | TGTGCCAGCAGTTTATCGGAGGTCTGGGGAGAGACCCAGTACTTC | CASSLSEVWGETQYF
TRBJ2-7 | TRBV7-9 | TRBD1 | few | TGTGCCAGCAGTAACCAGGGGGCTTACGAGCAGTACTTC | CASSNQGAYEQYF
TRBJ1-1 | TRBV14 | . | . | TGTGCCAGCAGCCCCCCGGGACTATACACTGAAGCTTTCTTT | CASSPPGLYTEAFF
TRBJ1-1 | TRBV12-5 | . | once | TGTGCTAGTGGCCCCCCTTCCCTCACTGAAGCTTTCTTT | CASGPPSLTEAFF
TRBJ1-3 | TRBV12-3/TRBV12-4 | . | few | TGTGCCAGCCCCCGGACATCTTTCTCTGGAAACACCATATATTTT | CASPRTSFSGNTIYF
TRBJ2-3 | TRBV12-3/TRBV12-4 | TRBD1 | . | TGTGCCAGCATCTTCAGGGGGCGCGTAACAGATACGCAGTATTTT | CASIFRGRVTDTQYF
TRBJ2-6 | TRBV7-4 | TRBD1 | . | TGTGCCAGCAGCCCCAGGACAGGTTTGGGTAGGGCCAACGTCCTGACTTTC | CASSPRTGLGRANVLTF
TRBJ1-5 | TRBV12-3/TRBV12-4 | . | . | TGTGCCAGCAGCATAAATCAGACCCAGCATTTT | CASSINQTQHF
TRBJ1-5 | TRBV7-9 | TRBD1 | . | TGTGCCAGCAGCTACGGACAGGGGCGAGGTCAGCCCCAGCATTTT | CASSYGQGRGQPQHF
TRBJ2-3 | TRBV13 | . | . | TGTGCCAGCAGCACCCTTTCGGAAGATACGCAGTATTTT | CASSTLSEDTQYF
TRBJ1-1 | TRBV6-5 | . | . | TGTGCCAGCAGTTCGGGGGGGCGCACCACTGAAGCTTTCTTT | CASSSGGRTTEAFF
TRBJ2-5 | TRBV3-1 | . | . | TGTGCCAGCAGCCAAGATGTAACCATCCAAGAGACCCAGTACTTC | CASSQDVTIQETQYF
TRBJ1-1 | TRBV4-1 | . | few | TGCGCCAGCAGCCCAAGGGGAGAGGGGGGCACTGAAGCTTTCTTT | CASSPRGEGGTEAFF
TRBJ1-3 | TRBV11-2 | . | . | TGTACCAGCAGCTTAGAGGCACTCCACTCTGGAAACACCATATATTTT | CTSSLEALHSGNTIYF
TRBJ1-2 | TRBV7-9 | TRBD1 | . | TGTGCCAGCAGCGAGGACAGGGAGATTAATCTTAACTATAGCTACACCTTC | CASSEDREINLNYSYTF
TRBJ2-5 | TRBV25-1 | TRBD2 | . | TGTGCCAGCAGTATACTAGCGGGGAGGGAGACCCAGTACTTC | CASSILAGRETQYF
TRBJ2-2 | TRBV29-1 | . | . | TGCAGCGCAGAGGGGGGGCTGGGGACCGGGGAGCTGTTTTTT | CSAEGGLGTGELFF
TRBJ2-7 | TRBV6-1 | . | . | TGTGCCAGCACTATTGACGGTTCCTACGAGCAGTACTTC | CASTIDGSYEQYF
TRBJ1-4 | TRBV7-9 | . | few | TGTGCCAGCAGCCTTCCCGATGCAACTAATGAAAAACTGTTTTTT | CASSLPDATNEKLFF
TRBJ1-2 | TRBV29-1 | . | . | TGCAGCGTGCGGACGGCGCCTTATGGCTACACCTTC | CSVRTAPYGYTF
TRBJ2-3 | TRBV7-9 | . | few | TGTGCCAGCAGCTGGGTGAAAGATACGCAGTATTTT | CASSWVKDTQYF
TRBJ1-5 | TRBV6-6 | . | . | TGTGCCAGCAGTGCCCCCGCGGCCGGCGGAAAGCCCCAGCATTTT | CASSAPAAGGKPQHF
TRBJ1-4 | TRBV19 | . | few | TGTGCCAGTAGTACAGATTATGAAAAACTGTTTTTT | CASSTDYEKLFF
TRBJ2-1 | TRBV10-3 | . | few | TGTGCCATTCAACAGGAGCCTACCTACAATGAGCAGTTCTTC | CAIQQEPTYNEQFF
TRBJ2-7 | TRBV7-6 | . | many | TGTGCCAGCAGCTTAGCACCAGGCTCCTACGAGCAGTACTTC | CASSLAPGSYEQYF